The source of this T cell receptor beta chain is a study of radiation and T cells in renal cell carcinoma. A word on this clone: Its antigen remains unknown.

Findings and caveats of the study: No pretreatment tumor biopsies were available for baseline clonotypes. In blood, top tumor clones expanded by 2 weeks, shrinking by 4.

V dropped 6 bases and J dropped 3; count of bases not matched to a gene: 5. Germline V lookup: CDR1 SQVTM, CDR2 ANQGSEA. The CDR3 spans 12 residues. The repertoire was sequenced with immunoSEQ multiplex PCR; TCRdb's copy has only in-frame clones and lacks some. The sample lists 100,000 to 150,000 clones, around nine tenths occurring once. As for time point: blood 2 weeks post-SBRT. Treatment given: 15 Gy SBRT to primary tumor, nephrectomy 4 weeks later. After SBRT, blood was collected at 2 and 4 weeks, plus baseline. This specimen was blood, taken from a patient whose treatment included radiotherapy and nephrectomy. This receptor was obtained from a woman between 65 and 79 years old with renal cell carcinoma. V is TRBV29-1 and J is TRBJ2-7, with TRBD1 matching 7 bases. CDR3 DNA: TGCAGCGTCGAGACAGGGTTCTACGAGCAGTACTTC. It is translated as CSVETGFYEQYF.